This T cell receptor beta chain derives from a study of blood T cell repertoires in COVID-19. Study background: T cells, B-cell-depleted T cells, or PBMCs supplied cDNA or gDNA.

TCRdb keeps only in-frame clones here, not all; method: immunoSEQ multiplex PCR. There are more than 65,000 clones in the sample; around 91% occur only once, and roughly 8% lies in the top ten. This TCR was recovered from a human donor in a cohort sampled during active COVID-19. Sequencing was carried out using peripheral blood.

This CDR3 reads CASSWDRGPNNEQFF. CDR3 DNA: TGCGCCAGCAGCTGGGACAGGGGACCTAACAATGAGCAGTTCTTC. This rearrangement joins TRBV5-1 to TRBJ2-1; 10 bases line up with TRBD1. The J segment lost 5 bases and the V segment lost 3 bases, leaving 5 bases of the junction unmatched. The CDR3 is 15 amino acids. CDR1 is SGHRS and CDR2 is YFSETQ in the germline V gene.